This T cell receptor beta chain is from a study of cytotoxic CD8 clonotypes in ibrutinib-treated CLL. Whole-study context: Median treatment time before response sampling was 12 months, range 6 to 36. Mean values per sample were roughly 250,000 productive templates and tens of thousands of productive rearrangements.

Genomic DNA for TCR beta libraries, around 2 micrograms, came from cryopreserved PBMCs. With respect to this clone: Its matching antigen is unknown.

Study-wide points: Clonality was elevated at ibrutinib response and had returned toward baseline at progression.

Generated by immunoSEQ multiplex PCR, the TCRdb table keeps only in-frame clones and is missing some. The table lists 65,000 to 85,000 clones, roughly 83% of them singletons. The germline CDR1 and CDR2 sequences are MNHEY and SVGAGI. The CDR3 sequence is 14 residues long. Trimming took 0 bases from V and 5 from J, leaving 10 bases between them. The genes are TRBV6-5 and TRBJ2-5; D remains ambiguous. Sequenced here: PBMCs, sampled after 24 months of ibrutinib treatment. The TCR was taken from a human donor with chronic lymphocytic leukemia. This chain's CDR3 is CASSYSRRWETQYF. CDR3 DNA sequence: TGTGCCAGCAGTTACTCCCGGAGATGGGAGACCCAGTACTTC.